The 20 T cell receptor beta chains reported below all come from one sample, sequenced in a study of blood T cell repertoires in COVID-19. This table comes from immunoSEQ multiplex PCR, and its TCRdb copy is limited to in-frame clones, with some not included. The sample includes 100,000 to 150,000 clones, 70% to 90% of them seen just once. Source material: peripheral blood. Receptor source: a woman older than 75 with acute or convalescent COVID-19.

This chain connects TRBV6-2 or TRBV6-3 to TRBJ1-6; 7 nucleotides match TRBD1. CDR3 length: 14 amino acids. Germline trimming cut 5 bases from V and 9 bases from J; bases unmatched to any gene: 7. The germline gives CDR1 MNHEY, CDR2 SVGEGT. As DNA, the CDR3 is TGTGCCAGCAGTCGCGGACAGGTCGGTTCACCCCTCCACTTT. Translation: CASSRGQVGSPLHF.

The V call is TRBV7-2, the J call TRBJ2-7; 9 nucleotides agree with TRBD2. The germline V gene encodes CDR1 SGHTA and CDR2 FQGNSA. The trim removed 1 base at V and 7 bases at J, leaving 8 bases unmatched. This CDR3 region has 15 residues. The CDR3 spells CASSLEGLASKEQYF. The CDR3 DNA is TGTGCCAGCAGCTTAGAGGGACTAGCTTCGAAGGAGCAGTACTTC.

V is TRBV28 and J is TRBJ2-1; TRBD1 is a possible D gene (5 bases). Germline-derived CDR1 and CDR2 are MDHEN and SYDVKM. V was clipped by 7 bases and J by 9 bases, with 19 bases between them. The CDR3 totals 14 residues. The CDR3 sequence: CASTQHRGRIEQFF. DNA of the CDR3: TGTGCCAGCACCCAGCATAGGGGTCGGATTGAGCAGTTCTTC.

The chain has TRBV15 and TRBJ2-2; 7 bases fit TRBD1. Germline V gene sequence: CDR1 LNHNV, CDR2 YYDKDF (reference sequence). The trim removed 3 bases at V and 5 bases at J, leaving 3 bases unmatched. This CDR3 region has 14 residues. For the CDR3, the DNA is TGTGCCACCAGCAGTGTCAGGGGGACCGGGGAGCTGTTTTTT. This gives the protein CATSSVRGTGELFF.

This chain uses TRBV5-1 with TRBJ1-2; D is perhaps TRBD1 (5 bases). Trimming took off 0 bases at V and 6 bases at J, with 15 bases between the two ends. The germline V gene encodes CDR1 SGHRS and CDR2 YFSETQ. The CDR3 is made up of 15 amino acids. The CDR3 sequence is CASSLGTTDVDGYTF. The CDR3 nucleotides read TGCGCCAGCAGCTTGGGGACAACAGACGTCGATGGCTACACCTTC.

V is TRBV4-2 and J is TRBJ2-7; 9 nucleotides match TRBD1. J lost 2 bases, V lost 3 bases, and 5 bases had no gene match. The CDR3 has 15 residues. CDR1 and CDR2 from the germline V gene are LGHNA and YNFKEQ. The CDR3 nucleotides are TGTGCCAGCAGCCAGGACAGGGGCGCTCCCTACGAGCAGTACTTC. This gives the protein CASSQDRGAPYEQYF.

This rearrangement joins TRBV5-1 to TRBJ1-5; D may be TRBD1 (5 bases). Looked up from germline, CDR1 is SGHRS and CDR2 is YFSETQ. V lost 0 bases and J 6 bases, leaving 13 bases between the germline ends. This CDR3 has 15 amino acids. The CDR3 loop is CASSLEPSRGQPQHF. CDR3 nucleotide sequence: TGCGCCAGCAGCTTGGAACCTTCAAGGGGTCAGCCCCAGCATTTT. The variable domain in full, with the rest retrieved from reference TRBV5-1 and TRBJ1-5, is KAGVTQTPRYLIKTRGQQVTLSCSPISGHRSVSWYQQTPGQGLQFLFEYFSETQRNKGNFPGRFSGRQFSNSRSEMNVSTLELGDSALYLCASSLEPSRGQPQHFGDGTRLSIL.

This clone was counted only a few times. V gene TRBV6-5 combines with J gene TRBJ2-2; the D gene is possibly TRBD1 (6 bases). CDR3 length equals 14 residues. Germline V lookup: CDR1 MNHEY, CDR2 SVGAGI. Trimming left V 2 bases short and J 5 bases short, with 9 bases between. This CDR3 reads CASSYRTETGELFF. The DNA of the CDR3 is TGTGCCAGCAGTTACAGGACAGAGACCGGGGAGCTGTTTTTT.

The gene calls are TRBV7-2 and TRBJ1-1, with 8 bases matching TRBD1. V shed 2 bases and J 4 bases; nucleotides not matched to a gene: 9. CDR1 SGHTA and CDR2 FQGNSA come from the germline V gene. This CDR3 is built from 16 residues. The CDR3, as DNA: TGTGCCAGCAGCTTACAGGCAGGGGGCTGGTTCACTGAAGCTTTCTTT. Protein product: CASSLQAGGWFTEAFF.

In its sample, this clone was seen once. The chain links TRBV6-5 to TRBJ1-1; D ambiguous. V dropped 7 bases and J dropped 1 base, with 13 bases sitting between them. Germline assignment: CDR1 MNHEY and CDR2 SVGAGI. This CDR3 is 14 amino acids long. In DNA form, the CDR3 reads TGTGCCAGCAATTTGAACAGAGCGAACACTGAAGCTTTCTTT. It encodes CASNLNRANTEAFF.

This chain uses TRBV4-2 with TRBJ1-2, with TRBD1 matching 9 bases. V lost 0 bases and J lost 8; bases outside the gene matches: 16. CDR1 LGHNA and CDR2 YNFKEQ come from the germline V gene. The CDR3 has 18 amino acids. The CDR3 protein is CASSQDGFGTGSQGGYTF. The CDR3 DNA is TGTGCCAGCAGCCAAGATGGGTTCGGGACAGGGAGTCAAGGGGGCTACACCTTC.

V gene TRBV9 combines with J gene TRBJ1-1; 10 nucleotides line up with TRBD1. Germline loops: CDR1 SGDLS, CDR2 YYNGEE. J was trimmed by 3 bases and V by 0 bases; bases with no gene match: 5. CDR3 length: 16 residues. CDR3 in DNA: TGTGCCAGCAGCGTAGGGGGGACAGGGGAGGACACTGAAGCTTTCTTT. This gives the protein CASSVGGTGEDTEAFF.

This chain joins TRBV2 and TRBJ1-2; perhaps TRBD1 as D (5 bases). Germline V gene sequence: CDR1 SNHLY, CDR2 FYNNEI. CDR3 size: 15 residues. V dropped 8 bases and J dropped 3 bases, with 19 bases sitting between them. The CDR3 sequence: CASAPHRTFDYGYTF. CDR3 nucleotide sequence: TGTGCCAGCGCCCCGCACAGGACCTTCGACTATGGCTACACCTTC. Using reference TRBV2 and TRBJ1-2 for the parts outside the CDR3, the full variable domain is EPEVTQTPSHQVTQMGQEVILRCVPISNHLYFYWYRQILGQKVEFLVSFYNNEISEKSEIFDDQFSVERPDGSNFTLKIRSTKLEDSAMYFCASAPHRTFDYGYTFGSGTRLTVV.

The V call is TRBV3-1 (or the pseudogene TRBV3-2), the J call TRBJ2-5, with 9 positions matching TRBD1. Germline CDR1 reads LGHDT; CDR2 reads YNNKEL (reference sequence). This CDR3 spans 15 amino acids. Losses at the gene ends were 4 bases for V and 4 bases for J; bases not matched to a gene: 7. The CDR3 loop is CASSRGQGGRETQYF. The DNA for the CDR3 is TGTGCCAGCAGCCGGGGACAGGGAGGTCGAGAGACCCAGTACTTC.

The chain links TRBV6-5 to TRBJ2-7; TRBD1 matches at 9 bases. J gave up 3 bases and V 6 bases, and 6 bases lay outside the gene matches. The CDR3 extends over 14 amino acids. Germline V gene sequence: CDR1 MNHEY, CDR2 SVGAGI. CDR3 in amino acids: CASRTGTGNYEQYF. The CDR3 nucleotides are TGTGCCAGCAGAACCGGGACAGGGAACTACGAGCAGTACTTC.

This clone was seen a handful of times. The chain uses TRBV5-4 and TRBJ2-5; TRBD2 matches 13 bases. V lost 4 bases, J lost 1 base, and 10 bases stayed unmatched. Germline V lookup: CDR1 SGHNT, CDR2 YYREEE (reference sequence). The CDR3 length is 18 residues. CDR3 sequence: CASSLGLAGVPAQETQYF. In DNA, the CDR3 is TGTGCCAGCAGCCTAGGACTAGCGGGGGTCCCGGCCCAAGAGACCCAGTACTTC.

In nucleotides, the CDR3 is TGTGCCAGCAGCTCCAGCGGGGGCGGGGAGCAGTTCTTC. As protein: CASSSSGGGEQFF. J is TRBJ2-1 and V is TRBV7-3; 8 bases agree with TRBD2. Germline V gives CDR1 SGHTA, CDR2 FQGTGA. V was clipped by 4 bases and J by 10 bases; unmatched bases: 6. This CDR3 comprises 13 residues. Filled out from reference TRBV7-3 and TRBJ2-1, the complete variable domain reads GAGVSQTPSNKVTEKGKYVELRCDPISGHTALYWYRQSLGQGPEFLIYFQGTGAADDSGLPNDRFFAVRPEGSVSTLKIQRTERGDSAVYLCASSSSGGGEQFFGPGTRLTVL.

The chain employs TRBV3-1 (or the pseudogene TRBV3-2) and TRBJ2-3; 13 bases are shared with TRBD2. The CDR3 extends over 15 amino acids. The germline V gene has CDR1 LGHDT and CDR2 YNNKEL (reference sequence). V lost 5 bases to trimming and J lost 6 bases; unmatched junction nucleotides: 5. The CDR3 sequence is CASSERLAGGDTQYF. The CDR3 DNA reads TGTGCCAGCAGCGAAAGACTAGCGGGAGGCGATACGCAGTATTTT.

In DNA, the CDR3 is TGTGCCAGCAGCCGGGGAGATTTCTCTGGAAACACCATATATTTT. Amino acids: CASSRGDFSGNTIYF. The chain uses TRBV5-5 and TRBJ1-3, with D uncertain. Germline CDR1 SGHKS, CDR2 YYEKEE (reference sequence). CDR3 size: 15 residues. V was trimmed by 4 bases and J by 0 bases, leaving 11 bases between them.

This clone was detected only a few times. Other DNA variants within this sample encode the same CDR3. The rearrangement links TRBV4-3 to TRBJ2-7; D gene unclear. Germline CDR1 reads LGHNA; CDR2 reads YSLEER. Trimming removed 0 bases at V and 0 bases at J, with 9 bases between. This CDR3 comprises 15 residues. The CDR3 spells CASSQDRGLSYEQYF. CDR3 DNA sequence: TGCGCCAGCAGCCAAGATCGTGGGCTCTCCTACGAGCAGTACTTC.